The rows below give T cell receptor beta chains drawn from one sample of a study of radiation and T cells in renal cell carcinoma. Repertoires were generated with immunoSEQ multiplex PCR, while TCRdb's copy carries only in-frame clones and drops some. Among 10,000 to 12,000 clones listed, 58% were seen once. The sample in question was tumor tissue, obtained from a patient whose treatment was nephrectomy without radiotherapy. All receptors derive from a man aged 35-49 years with renal cell carcinoma. CDR3s include the opening cysteine and the closing phenylalanine or tryptophan.

J: TRBJ1-2
V: TRBV6-1
CDR3: CASTLTGDGYTF

J: TRBJ1-1
V: TRBV25-1
CDR3: CASSPLGGFTEAFF

J: TRBJ1-1
V: TRBV5-6
CDR3: CASSLVQGEAFF

J: TRBJ2-1
V: TRBV14
CDR3: CASSPTSGSSNEQFF

J: TRBJ2-7
V: TRBV6-5
CDR3: CASSYGTGTYEQYF

J: TRBJ1-2
V: TRBV30
CDR3: CAWSDQGYYGYTF

J: TRBJ2-3
V: TRBV4-3
CDR3: CASSPSAGDVTDTQYF

J: TRBJ2-1
V: TRBV7-8
CDR3: CASSSGTSGRLDEQFF

J: TRBJ2-7
V: TRBV14
CDR3: CASSPRTGANYEQYF

J: TRBJ1-2
V: TRBV27
CDR3: CASRSGAGYGYTF

J: TRBJ2-1
V: TRBV4-3
CDR3: CASSQDDRQQFF

J: TRBJ1-2
V: TRBV2
CDR3: CASSRQGANYGYTF

J: TRBJ1-1
V: TRBV2
CDR3: CASSPGREMNTEAFF

J: TRBJ1-2
V: TRBV6-1
CDR3: CASTQGPNYGYTF

J: TRBJ1-5
V: TRBV28
CDR3: CASSTRRDRGQPQHF

J: TRBJ1-2
V: TRBV5-1
CDR3: CASSPGRQGAFNQYYTF

J: TRBJ1-2
V: TRBV6-6
CDR3: CASSLPDYGYTF

J: TRBJ1-2
V: TRBV2
CDR3: CASSVQPGGYTF

J: TRBJ2-1
V: TRBV5-6
CDR3: CASSPTGAKGEQFF

J: TRBJ2-5
V: TRBV5-1
CDR3: CASSLSASRETQYF

J: TRBJ1-6
V: TRBV11-2
CDR3: CASSLEGALILSPLHF

J: TRBJ1-2
V: TRBV9
CDR3: CASSVGGRGTYGYTF

J: TRBJ2-7
V: TRBV5-5
CDR3: CASSHVGGGRSYEQYF

J: TRBJ2-5
V: TRBV19
CDR3: CASSLGPGGGETQYF

J: TRBJ2-1
V: TRBV9
CDR3: CASTRLAGSNEQFF

J: TRBJ2-5
V: TRBV9
CDR3: CASSASAGSQETQYF

J: TRBJ1-3
V: TRBV18
CDR3: CASSPSGVRSGNTIYF

J: TRBJ1-4
V: TRBV19
CDR3: CASSAGQGTEKLFF

J: TRBJ1-2
V: TRBV11-3
CDR3: CASSLVQDYGYTF

J: TRBJ1-1
V: TRBV29-1
CDR3: CSVSAYVNSGDRGKRNTEAFF

J: TRBJ2-6
V: TRBV11-3
CDR3: CASSLDRTGGANVLTF

J: TRBJ2-7
V: TRBV11-1
CDR3: CASSLSQEGWEQYF

J: -
V: TRBV20-1
CDR3: CSARQTYEQYF

J: TRBJ2-1
V: TRBV15
CDR3: CATSSTRYNEQFF

J: TRBJ2-1
V: TRBV5-1
CDR3: CASSLDSGRSYNEQFF

J: TRBJ1-2
V: TRBV6-4
CDR3: CASSDTPQASTLGGYTF

J: TRBJ2-7
V: TRBV27
CDR3: CASSSIIEQYF

J: TRBJ2-3
V: TRBV7-7
CDR3: CASSLRDGSTDTQYF

J: TRBJ1-4
V: TRBV10-3
CDR3: CAISDPGTGVNEKLFF

J: TRBJ2-5
V: TRBV19
CDR3: CASSLAGGPRETQYF

J: TRBJ2-5
V: TRBV11-2
CDR3: CASSLSRGQETQYF

J: TRBJ2-3
V: TRBV2
CDR3: CASSEEAGLKFTDTQYF

J: TRBJ1-5
V: TRBV30
CDR3: CAWDIGNRPQHF

J: TRBJ2-1
V: TRBV7-9
CDR3: CASSSLAGTSSYNEQFF

J: TRBJ2-1
V: TRBV13
CDR3: CASGTGYNEQFF

J: TRBJ2-7
V: TRBV2
CDR3: CASREVSGASYEQYF

J: TRBJ1-1
V: TRBV11-1
CDR3: CASSLTGPTEAFF

J: TRBJ1-4
V: TRBV6-4
CDR3: CASSDLRGTNEKLFF

J: TRBJ1-5
V: TRBV30
CDR3: CAWRKQGYSNQPQHF

J: TRBJ2-5
V: TRBV7-9
CDR3: CASSIGTAQETQYF

J: TRBJ2-7
V: TRBV9
CDR3: CASSPRDSYEQYF

J: TRBJ2-3
V: TRBV7-2
CDR3: CASRRPSGGTDTQYF

J: TRBJ2-1
V: TRBV5-8
CDR3: CASSLVATEQFF

J: TRBJ2-7
V: TRBV30
CDR3: CAWSVRDRGIYEQYF

J: TRBJ1-6
V: TRBV30
CDR3: CAWNSGNRKIRDNSPLHF

J: TRBJ1-1
V: TRBV4-2
CDR3: CASSQDSLRRTMNTEAFF

J: TRBJ2-5
V: TRBV5-4
CDR3: CASRLAGGRETQYF

J: TRBJ2-7
V: TRBV29-1
CDR3: CSVSLAGGTYEQYF

J: TRBJ2-3
V: TRBV7-9
CDR3: CASSLAVLGDTQYF

J: TRBJ1-2
V: TRBV6-1
CDR3: CATSIGANYGYTF